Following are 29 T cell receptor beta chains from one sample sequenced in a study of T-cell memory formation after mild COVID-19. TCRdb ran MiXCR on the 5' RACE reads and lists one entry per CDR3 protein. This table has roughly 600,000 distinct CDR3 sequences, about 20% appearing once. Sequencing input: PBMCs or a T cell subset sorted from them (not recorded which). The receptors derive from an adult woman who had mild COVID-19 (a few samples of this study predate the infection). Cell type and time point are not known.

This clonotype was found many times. The CDR3 is CASTAYRGLENTGELFF. CDR3 DNA sequence: TGCGCCAGCACCGCTTACCGGGGACTGGAGAACACCGGGGAGCTGTTTTTT. The gene calls are TRBV5-1 and TRBJ2-2, with D possibly TRBD2 on 6 matching bases. Germline lookup yields CDR1 SGHRS and CDR2 YFSETQ. The length of the CDR3 is 17 residues. V was cut by 6 bases and J by 1 base, with 19 bases left in between.

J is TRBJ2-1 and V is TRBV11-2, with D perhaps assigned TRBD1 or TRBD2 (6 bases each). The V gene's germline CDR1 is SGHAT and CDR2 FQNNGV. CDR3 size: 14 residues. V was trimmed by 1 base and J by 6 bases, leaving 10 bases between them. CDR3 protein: CASSLAGAPNEQFF. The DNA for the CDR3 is TGTGCCAGCAGCTTAGCGGGGGCCCCCAATGAGCAGTTCTTC. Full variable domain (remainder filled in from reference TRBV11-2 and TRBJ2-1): EAGVAQSPRYKIIEKRQSVAFWCNPISGHATLYWYQQILGQGPKLLIQFQNNGVVDDSQLPKDRFSAERLKGVDSTLKIQPAKLEDSAVYLCASSLAGAPNEQFFGPGTRLTVL.

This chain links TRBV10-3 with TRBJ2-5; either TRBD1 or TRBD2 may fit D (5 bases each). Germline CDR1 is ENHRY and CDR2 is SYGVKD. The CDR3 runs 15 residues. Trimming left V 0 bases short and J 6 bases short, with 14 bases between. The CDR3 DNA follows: TGTGCCATCAGTGAGTCGGGACCAGCCGTAAAGACCCAGTACTTC. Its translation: CAISESGPAVKTQYF.

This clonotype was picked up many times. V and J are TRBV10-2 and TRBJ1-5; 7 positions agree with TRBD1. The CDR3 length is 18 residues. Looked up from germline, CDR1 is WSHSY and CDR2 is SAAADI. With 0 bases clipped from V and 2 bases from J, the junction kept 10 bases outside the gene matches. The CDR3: CASSESTNRGRGNQPQHF. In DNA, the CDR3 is TGCGCCAGCAGTGAGTCGACGAACAGGGGAAGGGGCAATCAGCCCCAGCATTTT.

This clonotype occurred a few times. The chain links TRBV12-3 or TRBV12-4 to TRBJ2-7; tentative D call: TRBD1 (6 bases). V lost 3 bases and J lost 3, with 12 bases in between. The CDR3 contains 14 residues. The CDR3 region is CASSFGTLLYEQYF. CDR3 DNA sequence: TGTGCCAGCAGTTTTGGGACACTGCTCTACGAGCAGTACTTC.

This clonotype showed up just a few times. The CDR3 region has the DNA TGTGCCAGCAGCTTAGCGCAGGGCCATATTCAGCCCCAGCATTTT. Its protein is CASSLAQGHIQPQHF. This rearrangement joins TRBV7-2 to TRBJ1-5; maybe TRBD1 (5 bases). The ends were cut back, 0 bases at V and 6 bases at J, with 12 bases in the middle. In germline, CDR1 is SGHTA, CDR2 FQGNSA. The CDR3 consists of 15 residues. The whole variable domain, remainder taken from reference TRBV7-2 and TRBJ1-5, is GAGVSQSPSNKVTEKGKDVELRCDPISGHTALYWYRQSLGQGLEFLIYFQGNSAPDKSGLPSDRFSAERTGGSVSTLTIQRTQQEDSAVYLCASSLAQGHIQPQHFGDGTRLSIL.

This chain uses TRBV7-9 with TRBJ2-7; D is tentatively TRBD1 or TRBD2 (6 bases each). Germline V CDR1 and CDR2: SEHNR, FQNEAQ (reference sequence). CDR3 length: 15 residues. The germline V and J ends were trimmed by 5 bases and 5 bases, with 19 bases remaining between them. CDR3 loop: CASSRPRDKMDEQYF. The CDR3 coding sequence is TGTGCCAGCAGCCGCCCGCGGGACAAAATGGACGAGCAGTACTTC.

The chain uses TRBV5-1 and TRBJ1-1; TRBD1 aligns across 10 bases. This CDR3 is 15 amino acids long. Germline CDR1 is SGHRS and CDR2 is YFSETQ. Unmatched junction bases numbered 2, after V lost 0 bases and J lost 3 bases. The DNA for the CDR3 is TGCGCCAGCAGCTTGGGGGACAGGGGATACACTGAAGCTTTCTTT. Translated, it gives CASSLGDRGYTEAFF.

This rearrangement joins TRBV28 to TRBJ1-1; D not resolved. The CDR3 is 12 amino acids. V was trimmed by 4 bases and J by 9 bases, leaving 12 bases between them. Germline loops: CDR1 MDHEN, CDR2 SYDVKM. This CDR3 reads CASSSGPPQAFF. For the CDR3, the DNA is TGTGCCAGCAGTTCCGGTCCCCCTCAAGCTTTCTTT.

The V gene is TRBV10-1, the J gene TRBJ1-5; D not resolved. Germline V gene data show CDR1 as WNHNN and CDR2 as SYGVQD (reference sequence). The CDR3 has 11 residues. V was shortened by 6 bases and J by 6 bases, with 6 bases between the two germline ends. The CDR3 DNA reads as TGCGCCAGCAGGGTGGGTCAGCCCCAGCATTTT. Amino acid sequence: CASRVGQPQHF.

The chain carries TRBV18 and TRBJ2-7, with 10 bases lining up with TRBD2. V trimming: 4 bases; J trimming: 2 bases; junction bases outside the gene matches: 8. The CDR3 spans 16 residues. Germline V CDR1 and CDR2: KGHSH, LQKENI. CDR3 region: CASSRVTSGPTYEQYF. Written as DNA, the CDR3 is TGTGCCAGCTCACGTGTGACTAGCGGGCCCACCTACGAGCAGTACTTC.

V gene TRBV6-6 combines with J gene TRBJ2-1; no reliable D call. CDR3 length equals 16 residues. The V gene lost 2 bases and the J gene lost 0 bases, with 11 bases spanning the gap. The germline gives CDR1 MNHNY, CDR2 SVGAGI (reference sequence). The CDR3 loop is CASSYVGSRSYNEQFF. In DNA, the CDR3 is TGTGCCAGCAGTTACGTAGGCTCCCGCTCCTACAATGAGCAGTTCTTC.

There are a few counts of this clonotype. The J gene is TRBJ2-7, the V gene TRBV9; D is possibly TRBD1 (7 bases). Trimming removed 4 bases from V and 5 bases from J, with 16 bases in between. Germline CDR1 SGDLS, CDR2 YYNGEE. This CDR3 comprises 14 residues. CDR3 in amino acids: CASSPETGRNEQYF. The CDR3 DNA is TGTGCCAGCAGCCCAGAGACAGGGAGGAACGAGCAGTACTTC. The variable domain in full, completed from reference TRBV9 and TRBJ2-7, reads DSGVTQTPKHLITATGQRVTLRCSPRSGDLSVYWYQQSLDQGLQFLIQYYNGEERAKGNILERFSAQQFPDLHSELNLSSLELGDSALYFCASSPETGRNEQYFGPGTRLTVT.

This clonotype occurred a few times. The CDR3 protein is CSAPRGGTSRYEQFF. The CDR3 DNA reads as TGCAGTGCCCCCCGAGGGGGGACTAGTAGATATGAGCAGTTCTTC. The chain carries TRBV20-1 and TRBJ2-1; TRBD2 agrees at 8 bases. The germline V gene encodes CDR1 DFQATT and CDR2 SNEGSKA (reference sequence). The CDR3 is 15 amino acids. Trimming took 6 bases from V and 8 from J; bases not matched to a gene: 15.

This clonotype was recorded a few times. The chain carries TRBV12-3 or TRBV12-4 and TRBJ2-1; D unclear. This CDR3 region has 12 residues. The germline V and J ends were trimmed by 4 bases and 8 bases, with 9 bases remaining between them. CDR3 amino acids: CASSSWPHEQFF. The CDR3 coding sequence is TGTGCCAGCAGTTCGTGGCCCCATGAGCAGTTCTTC.

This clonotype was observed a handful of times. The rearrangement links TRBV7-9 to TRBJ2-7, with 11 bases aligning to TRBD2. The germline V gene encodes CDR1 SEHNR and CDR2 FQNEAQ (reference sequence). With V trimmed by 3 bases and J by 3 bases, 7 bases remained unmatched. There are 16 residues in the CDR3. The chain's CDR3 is CASSFPLAGGGYEQYF. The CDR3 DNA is TGTGCCAGCAGCTTTCCCCTAGCGGGAGGAGGCTACGAGCAGTACTTC.

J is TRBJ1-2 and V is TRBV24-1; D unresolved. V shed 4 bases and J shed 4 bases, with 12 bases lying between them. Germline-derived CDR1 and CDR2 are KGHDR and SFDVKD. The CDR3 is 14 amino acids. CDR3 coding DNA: TGTGCCACCAGTGACGCCCGTACGATCTATGGCTACACCTTC. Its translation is CATSDARTIYGYTF.

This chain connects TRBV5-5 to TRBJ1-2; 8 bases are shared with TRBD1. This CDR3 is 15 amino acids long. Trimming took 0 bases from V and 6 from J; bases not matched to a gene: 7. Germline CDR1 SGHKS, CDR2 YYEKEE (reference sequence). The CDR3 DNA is TGTGCCAGCAGCTTGGGCCAGGGGGCTCGGGATGGCTACACCTTC. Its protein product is CASSLGQGARDGYTF.

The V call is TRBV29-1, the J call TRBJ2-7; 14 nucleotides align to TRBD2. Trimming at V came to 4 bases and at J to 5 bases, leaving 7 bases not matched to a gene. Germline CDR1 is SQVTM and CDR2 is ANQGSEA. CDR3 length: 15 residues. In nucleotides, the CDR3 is TGCAGCGTTGCAGGGACTAGCGGGAGCTTCAACGAGCAGTACTTC. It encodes CSVAGTSGSFNEQYF.

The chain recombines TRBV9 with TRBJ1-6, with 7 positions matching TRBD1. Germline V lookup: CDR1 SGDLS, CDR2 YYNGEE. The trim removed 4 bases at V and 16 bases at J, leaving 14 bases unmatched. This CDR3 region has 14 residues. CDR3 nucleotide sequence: TGTGCCAGCAGCAGACAGCCCCAGGACAGGACACTCCACTTT. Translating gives CASSRQPQDRTLHF.

This chain's CDR3 is CASSYSWDRGMREQYF. The CDR3, as DNA: TGTGCCAGCAGTTACTCTTGGGACAGGGGGATGCGCGAGCAGTACTTC. This chain links TRBV6-5 with TRBJ2-7, with TRBD1 identical over 11 bases. Germline V gives CDR1 MNHEY, CDR2 SVGAGI. This CDR3 region has 16 residues. Trimming took 0 bases from V and 6 from J; bases not matched to a gene: 7.

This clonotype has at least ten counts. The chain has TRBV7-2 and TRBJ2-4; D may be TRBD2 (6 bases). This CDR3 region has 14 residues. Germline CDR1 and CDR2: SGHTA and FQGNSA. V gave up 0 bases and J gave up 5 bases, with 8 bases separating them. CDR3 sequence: CASSLAREQNIQYF. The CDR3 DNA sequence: TGTGCCAGCAGCTTAGCCCGGGAGCAAAACATTCAGTACTTC.

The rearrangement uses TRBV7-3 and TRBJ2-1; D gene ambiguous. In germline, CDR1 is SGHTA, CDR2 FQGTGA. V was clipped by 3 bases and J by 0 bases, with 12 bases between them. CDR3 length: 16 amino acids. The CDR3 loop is CASSLGGANSYNEQFF. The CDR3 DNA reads TGTGCCAGCAGCTTGGGCGGCGCGAACTCCTACAATGAGCAGTTCTTC.

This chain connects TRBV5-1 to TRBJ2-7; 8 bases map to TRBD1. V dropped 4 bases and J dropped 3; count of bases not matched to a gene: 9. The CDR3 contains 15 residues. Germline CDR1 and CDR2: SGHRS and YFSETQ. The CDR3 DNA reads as TGCGCCAGCAGCGCATGGACAGGGTCGGTCTACGAGCAGTACTTC. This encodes CASSAWTGSVYEQYF.

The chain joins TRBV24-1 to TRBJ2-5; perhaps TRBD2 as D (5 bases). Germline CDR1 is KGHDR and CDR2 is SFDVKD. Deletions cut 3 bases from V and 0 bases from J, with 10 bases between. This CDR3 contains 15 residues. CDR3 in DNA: TGTGCCACCAGTGATAAGCGGTACTACCAAGAGACCCAGTACTTC. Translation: CATSDKRYYQETQYF.

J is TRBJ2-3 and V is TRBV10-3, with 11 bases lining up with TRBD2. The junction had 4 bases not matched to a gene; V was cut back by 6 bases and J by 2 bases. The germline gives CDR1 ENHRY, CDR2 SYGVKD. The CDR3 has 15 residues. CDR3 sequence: CAIRPTSGVTDTQYF. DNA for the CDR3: TGTGCCATCAGACCGACTAGCGGGGTCACAGATACGCAGTATTTT.

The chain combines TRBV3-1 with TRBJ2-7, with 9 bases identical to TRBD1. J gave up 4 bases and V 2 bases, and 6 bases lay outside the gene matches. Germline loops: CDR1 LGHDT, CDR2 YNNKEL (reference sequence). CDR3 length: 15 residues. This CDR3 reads CASSQRRQGGYEQYF. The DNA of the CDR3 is TGTGCCAGCAGCCAACGCCGACAGGGGGGTTACGAGCAGTACTTC.

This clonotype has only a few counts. The CDR3 nucleotides read TGTGCCAGTAGGGTCTACAATGAGCAGTTCTTC. Residues: CASRVYNEQFF. J is TRBJ2-1 and V is TRBV19; D call uncertain. There are 11 residues in the CDR3. Germline assignment: CDR1 LNHDA and CDR2 SQIVND (reference sequence). The germline V and J ends were trimmed by 6 bases and 3 bases, with 3 bases remaining between them.

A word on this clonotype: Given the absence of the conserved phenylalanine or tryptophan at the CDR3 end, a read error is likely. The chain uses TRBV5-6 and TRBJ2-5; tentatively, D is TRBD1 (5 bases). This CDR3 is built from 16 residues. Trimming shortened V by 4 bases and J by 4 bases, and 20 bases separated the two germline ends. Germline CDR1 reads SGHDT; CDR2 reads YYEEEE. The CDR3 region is CASSRQGSTQAETQYS. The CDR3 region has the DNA TGTGCCAGCAGCCGGCAGGGAAGCACACAAGCAGAGACCCAGTACTCC.